This entry lists 16 T cell receptor beta chains sequenced from one sample in a study of T cell changes during pregnancy in multiple sclerosis. Profiled with immunoSEQ multiplex PCR; TCRdb holds only in-frame clones, not every one. The sample yields tens of thousands of clones, over 85% seen once. The specimen was peripheral blood, collected after pregnancy. The source is a female donor in good health, enrolled as a control in a pregnancy study.

The chain carries TRBV5-1 and TRBJ2-3; no firm D call. V lost 1 base to trimming and J lost 0 bases, with 9 bases between them. The CDR3 length is 15 residues. Germline CDR1 SGHRS, CDR2 YFSETQ. This CDR3 is CASSLSFSSTDTQYF. The CDR3 DNA follows: TGCGCCAGCAGCTTGTCCTTTTCTAGCACAGATACGCAGTATTTT.

The rearrangement links TRBV11-2 to TRBJ2-7; TRBD2 matches at 12 bases. This CDR3 spans 15 amino acids. The trim removed 7 bases at V and 1 base at J, leaving 5 bases unmatched. In germline, CDR1 is SGHAT, CDR2 FQNNGV. This CDR3 is CASTALAGGSYEQYF. The CDR3 bases are TGTGCCAGCACCGCCCTAGCGGGAGGGTCCTACGAGCAGTACTTC. Full variable domain (remainder filled in from reference TRBV11-2 and TRBJ2-7): EAGVAQSPRYKIIEKRQSVAFWCNPISGHATLYWYQQILGQGPKLLIQFQNNGVVDDSQLPKDRFSAERLKGVDSTLKIQPAKLEDSAVYLCASTALAGGSYEQYFGPGTRLTVT.

The rearrangement joins TRBV6-5 to TRBJ2-1; 11 nucleotides agree with TRBD1. This CDR3 has 15 amino acids. V shed 0 bases and J 7 bases; nucleotides not matched to a gene: 2. Germline CDR1 and CDR2: MNHEY and SVGAGI. In DNA, the CDR3 is TGTGCCAGCAGTTACTCTGGGACAGGGGGGAATGAGCAGTTCTTC. Translated: CASSYSGTGGNEQFF.

CDR3 sequence (DNA): TGCGCCAGCAGCACTGGGACAGGGGGCAGGACTGAAGCTTTCTTT. As protein: CASSTGTGGRTEAFF. The chain recombines TRBV5-1 with TRBJ1-1; TRBD1 aligns across 12 bases. Trimming at V came to 4 bases and at J to 5 bases, leaving 6 bases not matched to a gene. CDR3 length equals 15 residues. CDR1 SGHRS and CDR2 YFSETQ come from the germline V gene.

The sample holds one count of this clone. This chain joins TRBV4-1 and TRBJ2-3, with a possible D match to TRBD2 (6 bases). The CDR3 spans 15 residues. The germline V and J ends were trimmed by 1 base and 5 bases, with 13 bases remaining between them. The germline gives CDR1 MGHRA, CDR2 YSYEKL. The DNA of the CDR3 is TGCGCCAGCAGCCAAGGGCGGGGTGGCCTAGATACGCAGTATTTT. It translates to CASSQGRGGLDTQYF.

V gene TRBV27 combines with J gene TRBJ2-3, with D perhaps TRBD1 (6 bases). The CDR3 totals 15 residues. V was trimmed by 6 bases and J by 4 bases, leaving 17 bases between them. Germline values: CDR1 MNHEY, CDR2 SMNVEV (reference sequence). In DNA form, the CDR3 reads TGTGCCAGCAGCACTGGACAGCCTCCCGCAGATACGCAGTATTTT. Its protein is CASSTGQPPADTQYF.

The chain links TRBV7-9 to TRBJ1-4, with TRBD1 matching 9 bases. The CDR3 sequence is 17 residues long. Germline CDR1 is SEHNR and CDR2 is FQNEAQ (reference sequence). V lost 4 bases, J lost 2 bases, and 8 bases stayed unmatched. The CDR3 sequence: CASSYPGQGTTNEKLFF. The CDR3 nucleotides are TGTGCCAGCAGCTACCCGGGACAGGGAACCACTAATGAAAAACTGTTTTTT.

The V and J genes are TRBV4-2 and TRBJ2-6, with TRBD2 identical over 11 bases. CDR1 and CDR2 (germline): LGHNA, YNFKEQ. CDR3 size: 17 residues. The trim removed 5 bases at V and 0 bases at J, leaving 3 bases unmatched. CDR3 in amino acids: CASSTGLAGSGANVLTF. For the CDR3, the DNA is TGTGCCAGCAGCACTGGACTAGCGGGCTCTGGGGCCAACGTCCTGACTTTC.

This clone has a single count. The chain has TRBV6-5 and TRBJ1-1, with D possibly matching TRBD1 (6 bases). Germline CDR1 MNHEY, CDR2 SVGAGI. This CDR3 is built from 15 residues. V gave up 6 bases and J gave up 3 bases, with 17 bases separating them. This CDR3 reads CASSGDIVKDTEAFF. The CDR3 nucleotides read TGTGCCAGCAGCGGGGACATCGTGAAGGACACTGAAGCTTTCTTT.

The gene calls are TRBV7-8 and TRBJ1-4, with 8 nucleotides matching TRBD1. Per germline, CDR1 SGHVS and CDR2 FQNEAQ. This CDR3 has 14 amino acids. With V trimmed by 5 bases and J by 7 bases, 6 bases remained unmatched. The DNA for the CDR3 is TGTGCCAGCAGCGGCAGGGGGCGAGGTGAAAAACTGTTTTTT. It encodes CASSGRGRGEKLFF.

The chain uses TRBV21-1 and TRBJ2-7; the table's TRBD1 call for D was not verified on the DNA. TRBV21-1 is designated a pseudogene. The CDR3 spans 17 residues. The chain's CDR3 is CASSRIPPGQGKDEQYF. The CDR3 coding sequence is TGTGCCAGCAGCAGAATCCCTCCGGGACAGGGGAAAGACGAGCAGTACTTC.

The chain is built from TRBV9 and TRBJ2-7, with 10 bases matching TRBD2. The junction had 7 bases not matched to a gene; V was cut back by 0 bases and J by 7 bases. The CDR3 spans 15 residues. Germline CDR1 reads SGDLS; CDR2 reads YYNGEE. Here the CDR3 DNA reads TGTGCCAGCAGCGTAGGGCTAGCGGGAGCGGGGGAGCAGTACTTC. The encoded protein is CASSVGLAGAGEQYF. The variable domain in full, with the rest retrieved from reference TRBV9 and TRBJ2-7, is DSGVTQTPKHLITATGQRVTLRCSPRSGDLSVYWYQQSLDQGLQFLIQYYNGEERAKGNILERFSAQQFPDLHSELNLSSLELGDSALYFCASSVGLAGAGEQYFGPGTRLTVT.

This chain joins TRBV10-3 and TRBJ2-2; tentatively, D is TRBD2 (5 bases). The CDR3 totals 15 residues. Trimming removed 3 bases from V and 2 bases from J, with 10 bases in between. Germline V gives CDR1 ENHRY, CDR2 SYGVKD. DNA for the CDR3: TGTGCCATCAGTGAACAGACGGGAAACACCGGGGAGCTGTTTTTT. Translating it yields CAISEQTGNTGELFF.

The rearrangement links TRBV10-3 to TRBJ1-5; the D gene is possibly TRBD1 (5 bases). V lost 5 bases and J 3 bases, leaving 11 bases between the germline ends. The CDR3 is 14 amino acids. Germline assignment: CDR1 ENHRY and CDR2 SYGVKD. The DNA for the CDR3 is TGTGCCATCAGTCAGCCAGGGCCCAATCAGCCCCAGCATTTT. As protein: CAISQPGPNQPQHF.

The J gene is TRBJ2-3, the V gene TRBV2, with 7 positions matching TRBD1. The CDR3 is 15 amino acids. J lost 3 bases, V lost 2 bases, and 5 bases had no gene match. CDR1 SNHLY and CDR2 FYNNEI come from the germline V gene. For the CDR3, the DNA is TGTGCCAGCAGTGAATTGGACAGGTTGACAGATACGCAGTATTTT. This translates into CASSELDRLTDTQYF.

This clone has only one observation. The chain links TRBV7-9 to TRBJ1-2, with unresolved D. The V end was cut by 5 bases, the J end by 4 bases, with 20 bases between. The CDR3 has 16 residues. Germline V lookup: CDR1 SEHNR, CDR2 FQNEAQ (reference sequence). The CDR3: CASSPNEGSPSYGYTF. CDR3 in DNA: TGTGCCAGCAGCCCCAATGAGGGCAGTCCTAGCTATGGCTACACCTTC.